The TCR beta chain described here comes from a study of T cells after yellow fever vaccination. Study-wide results and limits: Only a small proportion of the clonotypes turned up in both the CD4 and the CD8 compartments, likely arising from convergent recombination.

For this clonotype: The antigen is unknown.

They built TCR cDNA with 5'RACE template switching, a step that put in a universal primer site and UMIs. TCRdb reprocessed the 5' RACE reads with MiXCR, giving one entry per CDR3 protein. Of over 150,000 distinct CDR3 sequences in the sample, approximately 6.2% were seen once. V was pared by 2 bases and J by 2 bases, with 4 bases of the junction left unmatched. The germline V gene encodes CDR1 SGHTA and CDR2 FQGNSA. This CDR3 spans 16 amino acids. The chain joins TRBV7-2 to TRBJ2-3, with TRBD2 identical over 10 bases. This clonotype originated in a man between 18 and 29 years old who received the YFV17D yellow fever vaccine. Sequences were derived from CD4+ T cells sorted from PBMCs, sampled on the day of the first yellow fever vaccination. CDR3 sequence (DNA): TGTGCCAGCAGCTTATTGAGCGGGGGGGTCACAGATACGCAGTATTTT. It encodes CASSLLSGGVTDTQYF.